This paragraph covers one T cell receptor beta chain sequence. This clonotype was observed at least ten times. Its antigen has not been determined. The input lacks base qualities; no much larger clone sits a single base away. The library was generated by multiplex PCR. Sequencing instrument: Illumina HiSeq 4000. TCR beta libraries were built with iRepertoire HTBI primers and Arm-PCR amplification of CDR3 regions. PCR products were gel purified before sequencing. In the authors' own workflow: Gene usage analysis of CDR3 amino acid clonotypes relied on the roughly 60 TRBV and over 13 TRBJ segments identified across samples. COPE and FqMerger were used to merge filtered high-quality paired reads into contigs. Contigs were aligned with BLAST to IMGT TRBV, TRBD and TRBJ reference genes, and CDR3 was defined per IMGT. Any clonotype with a frequency above 0.1% was counted as a highly expanded clone. Shannon entropy was used to measure repertoire diversity, and the Gini coefficient was used to measure V-J evenness. A clonotype was considered public if more than one individual shared it. TCRdb ran its own pipeline on the public reads, namely fastp trimming at Q25 and MiXCR clone calling, and kept in-frame beta chains. Rows are unified per CDR3 protein, each entry keeping the most common DNA and genes. The V and J calls and clone size are TCRdb's, not the authors'. The sample table lists 250,000 or so distinct CDR3 sequences, under 20% of them with a count of one. In total, the top ten clones hold 14% of the sample.

The data originate from a study of regulatory T cells in long-lasting Graves disease (dated by TCRdb to the early 2020s). About the study as a whole: In the newly diagnosed Graves' disease group, patients had been taking antithyroid drugs for less than 3 months. Peripheral blood TCR sequencing and RNA sequencing compared persistent Graves' disease patients with newly diagnosed Graves' disease patients. The study was conducted in China and was registered as a clinical trial. A total of roughly 33 samples were covered by TCR sequencing, comprising approximately 13 persistent and around 20 newly diagnosed Graves' disease patients.

What the authors observed across the whole study: TRBV28, TRBJ1-2 and TRBJ2-5 were preferentially used in persistent disease, while TRBV20-1 and TRBJ2-1 were favored in newly diagnosed disease. Only the TCR beta chain was sequenced and analyzed. Persistent Graves' disease patients showed lower TCR Shannon entropy and fewer highly expanded clones than newly diagnosed patients, suggesting clonal expansion. Because the primary lesion, thyroid tissue, could not be accessed, the study looked at peripheral blood alone. The small sample size was acknowledged by the authors as a limitation that may reduce accuracy. More public clonotypes were shared among persistent patients (roughly 2,700) than among newly diagnosed patients (more than 900).

CDR3 length: 15 amino acids, cysteine to phenylalanine. Of the read, only the CDR3 DNA is kept; its 45 bases are in frame from base 1. V is pared back by 7 bases and J by 4 bases, with 19 bases lying between the germline termini. The sample's time point label, in plain terms: newly diagnosed GD, antithyroid drugs for less than 3 months. For both TCR sequencing and RNA sequencing, RNA was extracted from PBMCs using TRIzol. Graves' disease was diagnosed according to American Thyroid Association guidelines. Patients for the study were recruited at an endocrinology department in Xi'an, China. Each patient gave roughly 8.4 milliliters of peripheral blood, collected in an EDTA anticoagulant tube. Ficoll Paque Plus density gradient separation was used to isolate PBMCs, and no further T cell sorting was performed. An Agilent 2100 Bioanalyzer and agarose gel were used to check RNA quality, and a NanoDrop 2000 was used to measure RNA concentration.

Separately, the same data were catalogued under a study of T cells in Graves' hyperthyroidism and ophthalmopathy. That second publication adds: Graves' hyperthyroidism was defined as stable when no progression to ophthalmopathy occurred over 18 months of follow-up. The hyperthyroidism patients were between 18 and 65 years old and newly diagnosed, with a disease duration of less than 2 months. The study excluded patients with uncontrolled infections, other autoimmune diseases, pregnancy or lactation. Diagnoses were based on clinical symptoms, serum thyroxine and TRAb, thyroid ultrasound and orbital computed tomography. For the first round of RT-PCR on the TCR CDR3, the HTBI primer set was used together with the Qiagen OneStep RT-PCR kit. Most expanded thyroid clonotypes (frequency above 0.001) were also found in blood, which suggests that blood repertoires may mirror thyroid immune responses. A 13 V-J signature model separated ophthalmopathy from stable hyperthyroidism, with just over 85% sensitivity and 81.08% specificity in cross-validation and 80%/75% in testing. In validation, progression to ophthalmopathy was predicted by the model with 70% to 71% sensitivity and 72% to 80% specificity, a median of approximately 6.5 months before onset. To identify TCR V-J signatures that set the groups apart, the researchers used a discovery cohort of more than 95 patients, made up of approximately 43 with Graves' ophthalmopathy and about 60 with stable Graves' hyperthyroidism. An independent validation cohort of under 20 hyperthyroidism patients and 17 patients who later progressed to ophthalmopathy tested prospective prediction of ophthalmopathy. The roughly 90 discovery patients were divided at random into training and test sets in a 7:3 ratio. Thyroid tissue and blood T-cell repertoires from more than 5 Graves' hyperthyroidism patients were also compared in the study. Following sampling, methimazole starting at 30 mg daily was given to hyperthyroidism patients, and high-dose intravenous methylprednisolone was given to ophthalmopathy patients. Libraries were constructed in a second round of multiplex PCR, after which size selection and purification were performed. Libraries were sequenced paired-end with 100 bp reads on an Illumina HiSeq2000. SOAPnuke was used to process the raw data, with reads discarded if the reads contained adapters or uncalled bases, had a mean Phred below 15, or lacked an exact constant-primer or identifier match. High-quality paired reads were merged using COPE v1.2.5, and each unique nucleotide sequence was defined as a clonotype. MiTCR v1.1 was used to align the clonotypes against IMGT TRBV, TRBD and TRBJ reference segments. The analysis included only V-J combinations with a frequency above 0.0001, which together covered roughly 99% of the repertoires. A TCS score was defined as the ratio between F50 (clonal expansion) and ExV (chaos), using BLOSUM62-based TCRdist between CDR3 peptides within each V-J. Welch's t-statistics and random forest reduced fewer than 550 V-J features to roughly 13, which were used in a naive Bayes classifier (R e1071). No statistical method was used to fix the sample size in advance, and group allocation was not hidden from the investigators. The paper reports TCR Vbeta CDR3 sequencing of 135 peripheral blood samples: 40 or so ophthalmopathy, under 80 hyperthyroidism and around 17 progressor patients.

This sequence was found in a woman younger than 45 with Graves disease. Donor details come from another sample of the same person, matched by shared clones. The sequence joins TRBV12-3 or TRBV12-4 to TRBJ1-2; a confident D gene designation cannot be given. The sequenced sample was peripheral blood mononuclear cells (PBMCs), obtained at new diagnosis, from a patient treated with antithyroid drugs. The CDR3 region reads CASIAGPLGGYGYTF. The DNA reads TGTGCCAGCATTGCCGGGCCCTTAGGCGGCTATGGCTACACCTTC.